The rows below give T cell receptor beta chains drawn from one sample of a study of spatial heterogeneity in lung cancer. TCRdb reanalysed the 5' RACE reads using MiXCR and keeps one entry per CDR3 protein. The sample yields 10,000 or so distinct CDR3 sequences, around 9.3% seen once. Sequenced material: lung tumor tissue, taken at surgery. These receptor sequences come from a female donor with early-stage non-small cell lung cancer. The CDR3 runs from the conserved cysteine through the conserved F or W. The D gene is left open where the match is weak. A clone size is listed for some rows: how often the clone was seen (once, few, many), or a class if it is expanded.

J,D,V,size,CDR3,DNA
TRBJ2-1,.,TRBV9,once,CACSVGNRHNEQFF,TGTGCCTGCAGCGTAGGGAATAGACACAATGAGCAGTTCTTT
TRBJ1-4,.,TRBV6-1,many,CASSEIARRHEKLFF,TGTGCCAGCAGTGAAATTGCCAGGAGGCATGAAAAACTGTTTTTT
TRBJ2-1,.,TRBV5-6,many,CASSFGPTSHEQFF,TGTGCCAGCAGTTTCGGGCCGACATCCCATGAGCAGTTCTTC
TRBJ2-7,.,TRBV3-1,many,CASSRAGAYEQYF,TGTGCCAGCAGCCGAGCAGGGGCCTACGAGCAGTACTTC
TRBJ1-6,TRBD1,TRBV30,few,CAWRGQGRSPLHF,TGTGCCTGGCGGGGACAGGGCCGTTCACCCCTCCACTTT
TRBJ2-3,TRBD1,TRBV7-2,many,CASSLWTGGTDTQYF,TGTGCCAGCAGCTTATGGACAGGGGGCACAGATACGCAGTATTTT
TRBJ2-7,.,TRBV20-1,many,CSAHQAGATYEQYF,TGCAGTGCGCACCAGGCAGGGGCTACCTACGAGCAGTACTTC
TRBJ2-3,TRBD1,TRBV7-8,few,CASSWGQAPDTQYF,TGTGCCAGCAGCTGGGGACAGGCCCCAGATACGCAGTATTTT
TRBJ1-5,.,TRBV7-2,medium-sized,CASSLVGAHNQPQHF,TGTGCCAGCAGCTTAGTAGGGGCCCACAATCAGCCCCAGCATTTT
TRBJ1-5,.,TRBV19,medium-sized,CASRKAGGYSNQPQHF,TGTGCCAGTAGAAAAGCGGGGGGCTATAGCAATCAGCCCCAGCATTTT
TRBJ2-2,.,TRBV6-1,once,CASDDWAGELFF,TGTGCCAGCGATGATTGGGCCGGGGAGCTGTTTTTT
TRBJ2-5,TRBD2,TRBV11-2,many,CASSPPDGLAGETQYF,TGTGCCAGCAGCCCCCCGGACGGGCTAGCGGGAGAGACCCAGTACTTC
TRBJ1-6,.,TRBV20-1,.,CSARDGAGYNSPLHF,TGCAGTGCTAGAGATGGGGCAGGATATAATTCACCCCTCCACTTT
TRBJ1-1,.,TRBV4-1,many,CASSPTGPGTEAFF,TGCGCCAGCAGCCCGACGGGACCGGGCACTGAAGCTTTCTTT
TRBJ2-7,TRBD2,TRBV20-1,many,CSAPGGSGGIYEQYF,TGCAGTGCCCCCGGGGGTAGCGGGGGTATCTACGAGCAGTACTTC
TRBJ2-3,.,TRBV20-1,few,CSATTGTDTQYF,TGCAGTGCTACGACAGGCACAGATACGCAGTATTTT
TRBJ2-5,.,TRBV12-2,few,CASRLKDKQETQYF,TGTGCAAGTCGCTTAAAGGACAAACAAGAGACCCAGTACTTC
TRBJ2-7,TRBD1,TRBV29-1,many,CSVAGQGPYEQYF,TGCAGCGTCGCCGGACAGGGCCCCTACGAGCAGTACTTC
TRBJ1-6,.,TRBV5-1,many,CASRISRDSPLHF,TGCGCCAGCAGAATCTCTCGAGATTCACCCCTCCACTTT
TRBJ2-6,TRBD1,TRBV29-1,few,CSAVDTGGNSGANVLTF,TGCAGCGCTGTAGATACAGGGGGCAACTCTGGGGCCAACGTCCTGACTTTC
TRBJ2-6,.,TRBV29-1,few,CSVGRDSGANVLTF,TGCAGCGTTGGTCGGGATTCTGGGGCCAACGTCCTGACTTTC
TRBJ1-1,.,TRBV12-3/TRBV12-4,.,CASSRRGEGMNTEAFF,TGTGCCAGCAGCCGTCGAGGGGAGGGGATGAACACTGAAGCTTTCTTT
TRBJ1-4,.,TRBV11-2,.,CASSSQGFVEKLFF,TGTGCCAGCAGCTCCCAGGGATTCGTTGAAAAACTGTTTTTT
TRBJ2-3,.,TRBV19,many,CASSIGGAEDTQYF,TGTGCCAGTAGTATAGGCGGGGCGGAAGATACGCAGTATTTT
TRBJ2-7,TRBD2,TRBV5-4,few,CATSERGGFNEQYF,TGTGCCACCTCCGAGCGGGGGGGTTTCAACGAGCAGTACTTC
TRBJ2-7,.,TRBV18,many,CASSPAAGTQTYEQYF,TGTGCCAGCTCACCAGCCGCAGGGACACAAACCTACGAGCAGTACTTC
TRBJ1-1,.,TRBV4-1,.,CASAFQGSTEAFF,TGCGCCAGCGCATTTCAGGGGAGTACTGAAGCTTTCTTT
TRBJ1-2,.,TRBV7-2,medium-sized,CASSSQATGSYGYTF,TGTGCCAGCAGCTCCCAGGCTACAGGTAGCTATGGCTACACCTTC
TRBJ1-5,TRBD1,TRBV6-5,.,CASSPRGTGGNQPQHF,TGTGCCAGCAGCCCTAGAGGGACAGGGGGCAATCAGCCCCAGCATTTT
TRBJ2-3,.,TRBV9,many,CASSVEGRTDTQYF,TGTGCCAGCAGCGTAGAAGGGCGCACAGATACGCAGTATTTT
TRBJ2-3,TRBD2,TRBV18,many,CASSPTSHTDTQYF,TGTGCCAGCTCACCGACTAGCCACACAGATACGCAGTATTTT
TRBJ1-5,.,TRBV28,few,CASSLRGHPNQPQHF,TGTGCCAGCAGTTTGCGGGGACATCCTAATCAGCCCCAGCATTTT
TRBJ2-1,.,TRBV7-2,.,CASSLATQGYNEQFF,TGTGCCAGCAGCCTCGCCACCCAGGGTTACAATGAGCAGTTCTTC
TRBJ1-5,.,TRBV6-6,.,CASGWQNHQPQHF,TGTGCCAGTGGATGGCAGAACCATCAGCCCCAGCATTTT
TRBJ2-7,TRBD2,TRBV3-1,many,CASSQGPSGVLEQYF,TGTGCCAGCAGCCAAGGCCCTAGCGGTGTCCTCGAGCAGTACTTC
TRBJ2-2,.,TRBV5-1,.,CASGPDGFTGELFF,TGCGCCAGCGGACCTGACGGGTTCACCGGGGAGCTGTTTTTT
TRBJ1-2,.,TRBV28,many,CASRTGPTVGYTF,TGTGCCAGCAGGACCGGGCCCACCGTAGGCTACACCTTC
TRBJ1-3,TRBD1,TRBV15,medium-sized,CATSAFPGQGATPGNTIYF,TGTGCCACCAGCGCCTTCCCGGGACAGGGGGCTACCCCTGGAAACACCATATATTTT
TRBJ2-5,TRBD2,TRBV3-1,few,CASSQGSRGEEETQYF,TGTGCCAGCAGCCAAGGTTCGCGGGGGGAAGAAGAGACCCAGTACTTC
TRBJ2-7,.,TRBV6-2/TRBV6-3,many,CASTGPTFYEQYF,TGTGCCAGCACGGGTCCGACCTTTTACGAGCAGTACTTC
TRBJ1-1,TRBD1,TRBV29-1,few,CSATDRGPEAFF,TGCAGCGCCACAGACAGGGGACCTGAAGCTTTCTTT
TRBJ1-5,TRBD1,TRBV7-2,medium-sized,CASSLGAQGVQPQHF,TGTGCCAGCAGCTTAGGGGCACAGGGGGTGCAGCCCCAGCATTTT
TRBJ2-5,TRBD2,TRBV5-1,many,CASSPRTSEETQYF,TGCGCCAGCAGCCCCCGGACTAGCGAGGAGACCCAGTACTTC
TRBJ1-1,.,TRBV12-3/TRBV12-4,many,CASRPRVGNTEAFF,TGTGCCAGCAGGCCTCGGGTGGGGAACACTGAAGCTTTCTTT
TRBJ2-5,TRBD1,TRBV4-1,few,CASSRDREETQYF,TGCGCCAGCAGCCGGGACAGGGAAGAGACCCAGTACTTC
TRBJ2-2,TRBD1,TRBV11-2,medium-sized,CASSPPEGGPNTGELFF,TGTGCCAGCAGCCCTCCGGAAGGGGGCCCTAACACCGGGGAGCTGTTTTTT
TRBJ2-7,TRBD1,TRBV3-1,many,CASSQYGQGYEQYF,TGTGCCAGCAGCCAATACGGACAGGGATACGAGCAGTACTTC
TRBJ2-5,.,TRBV11-2,few,CASSLDPGLSGTQYF,TGTGCCAGCAGCTTAGACCCAGGTCTATCAGGGACCCAGTACTTC